This T cell receptor beta chain was sequenced during a study of blood T cell repertoires in COVID-19. Study details: The United States, Italy and Spain provided the acute and convalescent COVID-19 samples. The cDNA or gDNA used as material had been derived from T cells, B-cell-depleted T cells, or PBMCs.

CDR1 SGHKS and CDR2 YYEKEE come from the germline V gene (reference sequence). There are 17 residues in the CDR3. V shed 4 bases and J shed 0 bases, with 20 bases lying between them. As originally analysed: The authors estimated nucleated cell counts from reference gene primer amplification. Using immunoSEQ multiplex PCR, the repertoire was profiled, and TCRdb retains in-frame clones only, with some absent. The D gene and trimming were derived from the DNA, and the V and J assignments and clone size from that table. The data contain 95,000 to 150,000 clones, 78% of them singletons. The sample was peripheral blood. This clonotype was obtained from a man aged 65-85 years with acute or convalescent COVID-19. This rearrangement joins TRBV5-5 to TRBJ2-7, with a possible D match to TRBD1 (7 bases). The CDR3 DNA sequence: TGTGCCAGCAGCCGTAATGTGGCGCAGGGGGGCTCCTACGAGCAGTACTTC. It encodes CASSRNVAQGGSYEQYF.